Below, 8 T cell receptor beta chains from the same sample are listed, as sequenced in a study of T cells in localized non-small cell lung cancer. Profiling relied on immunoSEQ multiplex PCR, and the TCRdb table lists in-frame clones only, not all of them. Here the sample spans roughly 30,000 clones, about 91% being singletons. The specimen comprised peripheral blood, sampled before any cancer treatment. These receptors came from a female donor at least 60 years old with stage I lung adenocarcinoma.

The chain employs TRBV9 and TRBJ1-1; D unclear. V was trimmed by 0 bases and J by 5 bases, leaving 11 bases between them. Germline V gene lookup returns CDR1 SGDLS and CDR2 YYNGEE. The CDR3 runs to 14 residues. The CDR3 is CASSVGGSRTEAFF. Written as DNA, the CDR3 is TGTGCCAGCAGCGTAGGAGGGAGTCGAACTGAAGCTTTCTTT.

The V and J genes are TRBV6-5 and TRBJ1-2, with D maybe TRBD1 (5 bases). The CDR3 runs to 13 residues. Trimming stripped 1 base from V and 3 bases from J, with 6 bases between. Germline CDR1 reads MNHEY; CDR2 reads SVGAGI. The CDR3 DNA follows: TGTGCCAGCAGTTACTTGGGGGACTATGGCTACACCTTC. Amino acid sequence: CASSYLGDYGYTF.

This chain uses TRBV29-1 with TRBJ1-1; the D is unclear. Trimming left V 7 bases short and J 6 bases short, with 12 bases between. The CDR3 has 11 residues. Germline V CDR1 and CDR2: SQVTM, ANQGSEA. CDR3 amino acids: CSASYGSEAFF. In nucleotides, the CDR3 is TGCAGCGCGAGCTATGGTTCTGAAGCTTTCTTT.

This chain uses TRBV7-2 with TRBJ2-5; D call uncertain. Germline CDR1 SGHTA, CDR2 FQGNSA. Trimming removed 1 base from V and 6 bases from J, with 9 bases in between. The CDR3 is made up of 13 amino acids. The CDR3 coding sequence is TGTGCCAGCAGCTTAGGGGCCGCGAAGACCCAGTACTTC. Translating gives CASSLGAAKTQYF.

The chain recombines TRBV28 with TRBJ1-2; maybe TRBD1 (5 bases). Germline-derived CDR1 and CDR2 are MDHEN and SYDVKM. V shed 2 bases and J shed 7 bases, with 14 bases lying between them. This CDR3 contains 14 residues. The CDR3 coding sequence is TGTGCCAGCAGTTTAGTAGGGCCGGGGACTGGCTACACCTTC. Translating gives CASSLVGPGTGYTF.

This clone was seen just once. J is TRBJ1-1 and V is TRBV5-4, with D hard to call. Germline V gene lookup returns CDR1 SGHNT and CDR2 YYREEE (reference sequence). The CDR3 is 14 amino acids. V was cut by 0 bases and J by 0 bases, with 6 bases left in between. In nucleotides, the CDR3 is TGTGCCAGCAGCTTGGAACAGATGAACACTGAAGCTTTCTTT. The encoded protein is CASSLEQMNTEAFF.

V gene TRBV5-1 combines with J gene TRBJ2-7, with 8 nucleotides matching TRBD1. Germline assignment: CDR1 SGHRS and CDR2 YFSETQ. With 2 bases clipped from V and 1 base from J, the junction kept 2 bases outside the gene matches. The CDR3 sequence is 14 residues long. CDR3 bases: TGCGCCAGCAGCTTAGGACAGGGATCCTACGAGCAGTACTTC. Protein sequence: CASSLGQGSYEQYF.

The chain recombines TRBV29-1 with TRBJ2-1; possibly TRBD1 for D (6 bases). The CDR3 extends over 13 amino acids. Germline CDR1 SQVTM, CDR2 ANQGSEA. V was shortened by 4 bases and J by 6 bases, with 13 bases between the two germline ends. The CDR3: CSVADRQGNEQFF. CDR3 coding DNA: TGCAGCGTTGCCGACAGGCAGGGCAATGAGCAGTTCTTC.